These 31 T cell receptor beta chains were sequenced from one sample in a study of beta chain features in type 1 diabetes. Expressed TCRB transcripts got sequenced, as all isolated RNA was reverse transcribed. Sequencing was performed with immunoSEQ multiplex PCR; in TCRdb, only in-frame clones are kept and a portion is missing. The data contain roughly 500,000 clones, approximately 28% of them singletons. The sample was naive CD4+ T cells from blood. The receptors come from a man younger than 35 in good health.

This chain uses TRBV7-9 with TRBJ2-5, with 8 nucleotides matching TRBD2. The CDR3 runs 13 residues. Germline trimming cut 5 bases from V and 4 bases from J; bases unmatched to any gene: 3. Germline CDR1 SEHNR, CDR2 FQNEAQ (reference sequence). As DNA, the CDR3 is TGTGCCAGCAGCCTAACTAGCGGAGAGACCCAGTACTTC. Its translation: CASSLTSGETQYF. Combining the CDR3 with reference TRBV7-9 and TRBJ2-5 gives the whole variable domain DTGVSQNPRHKITKRGQNVTFRCDPISEHNRLYWYRQTLGQGPEFLTYFQNEAQLEKSRLLSDRFSAERPKGSFSTLEIQRTEQGDSAMYLCASSLTSGETQYFGPGTRLLVL.

The genes are TRBV29-1 and TRBJ1-1, with no clear D. Trimming removed 0 bases at V and 5 bases at J, with 7 bases between. The CDR3 is 12 amino acids. CDR1 is SQVTM and CDR2 is ANQGSEA in the germline V gene. CDR3 DNA sequence: TGCAGCGTTGAAGATGGGCAGACTGAAGCTTTCTTT. Protein sequence: CSVEDGQTEAFF.

A single count supports this clone. The chain employs TRBV28 and TRBJ2-5, with 8 bases identical to TRBD1. Germline CDR1 MDHEN, CDR2 SYDVKM. Trimming took 6 bases from V and 3 from J; bases not matched to a gene: 3. The CDR3 spans 13 residues. CDR3 region: CASRTGGEETQYF. The CDR3 DNA reads as TGTGCCAGCAGAACAGGGGGAGAAGAGACCCAGTACTTC.

The genes are TRBV30 and TRBJ2-2, with D unresolved. The CDR3 has 13 residues. Per the germline V gene, CDR1 is GTSNPN and CDR2 is SVGIG (reference sequence). V was cut by 3 bases and J by 4 bases, with 9 bases left in between. The CDR3 region has the DNA TGTGCCTGGAGCGCCGTCGGCACCGGGGAGCTGTTTTTT. Translation gives CAWSAVGTGELFF.

This CDR3 is CATSSDRTGGNSNQPQHF. CDR3 bases: TGTGCCACCAGCAGCGACAGGACAGGAGGAAATAGCAATCAGCCCCAGCATTTT. The chain has TRBV15 and TRBJ1-5; 7 bases line up with TRBD1. The trim removed 3 bases at V and 0 bases at J, leaving 11 bases unmatched. The CDR3 totals 18 residues. Germline V CDR1 and CDR2: LNHNV, YYDKDF (reference sequence).

The chain uses TRBV2 and TRBJ2-1, with a weak D call TRBD2 (6 bases). Per germline, CDR1 SNHLY and CDR2 FYNNEI. The CDR3 has 15 amino acids. V was trimmed by 3 bases and J by 5 bases, leaving 14 bases between them. As DNA, the CDR3 is TGTGCCAGCAGTGAGAGACTAGGGAAAAACAATGAGCAGTTCTTC. Translated: CASSERLGKNNEQFF.

The chain recombines TRBV13 with TRBJ2-3; D ambiguous. The CDR3 length is 13 residues. The germline CDR1 and CDR2 sequences are PRHDT and FYEKMQ (reference sequence). Trimming took 1 base from V and 2 from J, leaving 4 bases between them. CDR3 amino acids: CASSLAATDTQYF. The CDR3 DNA follows: TGTGCCAGCAGCTTAGCAGCCACAGATACGCAGTATTTT.

The chain carries TRBV4-2 and TRBJ2-1; D unclear. CDR1 is LGHNA, CDR2 YNFKEQ, per germline. This CDR3 comprises 14 residues. V gave up 0 bases and J gave up 4 bases, with 7 bases separating them. The CDR3 sequence: CASSQDEEYNEQFF. CDR3 coding DNA: TGTGCCAGCAGCCAAGATGAGGAGTACAATGAGCAGTTCTTC.

This chain links TRBV28 with TRBJ2-1; possible D gene TRBD2, 5 bases. Trimming left V 4 bases short and J 4 bases short, with 20 bases between. Looked up from germline, CDR1 is MDHEN and CDR2 is SYDVKM. The CDR3 consists of 17 residues. This CDR3 reads CASSSPAGDPRYNEQFF. The CDR3 DNA sequence: TGTGCCAGCAGTTCCCCGGCGGGTGATCCTAGATACAATGAGCAGTTCTTC. Variable domain in full (rest from reference TRBV28 and TRBJ2-1): DVKVTQSSRYLVKRTGEKVFLECVQDMDHENMFWYRQDPGLGLRLIYFSYDVKMKEKGDIPEGYSVSREKKERFSLILESASTNQTSMYLCASSSPAGDPRYNEQFFGPGTRLTVL.

At least ten counts were recorded for this clone. Other DNA sequences in the same sample also yield this CDR3. V is TRBV27 and J is TRBJ1-1; a weak D match, TRBD1 (5 bases). CDR3 length equals 16 residues. V shed 7 bases and J shed 5 bases, with 23 bases lying between them. Per germline, CDR1 MNHEY and CDR2 SMNVEV (reference sequence). As DNA, the CDR3 is TGTGCCAGCACCCTTGAGGGGCCCCCCGGTCGGACTGAAGCTTTCTTT. It codes for CASTLEGPPGRTEAFF.

This clone was found once. The chain employs TRBV4-1 and TRBJ2-1; D possibly corresponds to TRBD2 (5 bases). The CDR3 has 15 residues. V was cut by 1 base and J by 3 bases, with 10 bases left in between. Germline CDR1 is MGHRA and CDR2 is YSYEKL. The CDR3 DNA reads as TGCGCCAGCAGCCAAGTAGGAGCGGTCTACAATGAGCAGTTCTTC. It yields the protein CASSQVGAVYNEQFF.

The chain employs TRBV30 and TRBJ2-1, with D perhaps TRBD1 (6 bases). Germline lookup yields CDR1 GTSNPN and CDR2 SVGIG (reference sequence). V was shortened by 0 bases and J by 0 bases, with 9 bases between the two germline ends. CDR3 length equals 15 residues. The CDR3 DNA follows: TGTGCCTGGAGTGTACAGGGTACCTCCTACAATGAGCAGTTCTTC. This codes for CAWSVQGTSYNEQFF.

The V and J genes are TRBV29-1 and TRBJ2-4; D possibly corresponds to TRBD2 (6 bases). The CDR3 has 11 amino acids. V was pared by 6 bases and J by 8 bases, with 11 bases between. Germline-derived CDR1 and CDR2 are SQVTM and ANQGSEA. The CDR3 region is CSVSPGDIQYF. The CDR3 region has the DNA TGCAGCGTCAGTCCGGGGGACATTCAGTACTTC.

This chain links TRBV2 with TRBJ2-7, with 9 bases identical to TRBD1. Germline values: CDR1 SNHLY, CDR2 FYNNEI. The V and J ends lost 8 bases and 5 bases, in that order; junction bases with no gene match: 13. There are 15 residues in the CDR3. The DNA for the CDR3 is TGTGCCAGCCTACAGGGGGCGAGGACACCTAACGAGCAGTACTTC. Residues: CASLQGARTPNEQYF.

The gene calls are TRBV27 and TRBJ2-7; perhaps TRBD2 as D (6 bases). V lost 8 bases, J lost 0 bases, and 11 bases lay in between. This CDR3 comprises 13 residues. Germline V gene lookup returns CDR1 MNHEY and CDR2 SMNVEV (reference sequence). The CDR3 DNA reads TGTGCCAGCCCGGGGGTGAGCTCCTACGAGCAGTACTTC. Amino acids: CASPGVSSYEQYF.

This clone was seen a handful of times. The chain joins TRBV5-6 to TRBJ2-3; 8 bases align to TRBD2. The CDR3 runs 14 residues. Per the germline V gene, CDR1 is SGHDT and CDR2 is YYEEEE. Germline trimming cut 2 bases from V and 3 bases from J; bases unmatched to any gene: 2. CDR3 nucleotide sequence: TGTGCCAGCAGCTTCCGGGAGGGAACAGATACGCAGTATTTT. Protein product: CASSFREGTDTQYF.

V and J are TRBV18 and TRBJ2-3, with D perhaps TRBD2 (6 bases). Trimming pared 6 bases from V and 2 bases from J, leaving 15 bases between. Germline V gives CDR1 KGHSH, CDR2 LQKENI. The CDR3 extends over 15 amino acids. The CDR3 is CASSPLGGDTDTQYF. CDR3 nucleotide sequence: TGTGCCAGCTCCCCTCTGGGGGGAGACACAGATACGCAGTATTTT.

The chain recombines TRBV14 with TRBJ2-1, with 14 nucleotides matching TRBD2. This CDR3 comprises 16 residues. From germline, CDR1 is SGHDN and CDR2 FVKESK. V lost 4 bases and J lost 9; bases outside the gene matches: 8. The chain's CDR3 is CASSPMGLAGVSEQFF. The CDR3 coding sequence is TGTGCCAGCAGCCCCATGGGACTAGCGGGAGTCAGTGAGCAGTTCTTC.

The chain combines TRBV21-1 with TRBJ2-7. TRBV21-1 is assigned pseudogene status. The CDR3 runs 11 residues. The CDR3 sequence is CASSNEGEQYF. In DNA, the CDR3 is TGTGCCAGCAGCAACGAAGGGGAGCAGTACTTC.

This clone was counted a few times. The chain joins TRBV29-1 to TRBJ2-7; 13 nucleotides line up with TRBD2. The CDR3 covers 12 residues. V was pared by 7 bases and J by 7 bases, with 4 bases of the junction left unmatched. The germline CDR1 and CDR2 sequences are SQVTM and ANQGSEA. DNA for the CDR3: TGCAGCGGCTCGGGACTAGCGGGAGAGCAGTACTTC. It is translated as CSGSGLAGEQYF.

The chain uses TRBV5-4 and TRBJ2-6; D unresolved. Trimming pared 4 bases from V and 0 bases from J, leaving 11 bases between. In germline, CDR1 is SGHNT, CDR2 YYREEE (reference sequence). This CDR3 is built from 16 residues. CDR3 amino acids: CASSQAPASGANVLTF. The CDR3 coding sequence is TGTGCCAGCAGCCAGGCTCCCGCCTCTGGGGCCAACGTCCTGACTTTC.

The chain employs TRBV29-1 and TRBJ2-1; 15 positions match TRBD2. Germline trimming cut 4 bases from V and 3 bases from J; bases unmatched to any gene: 7. There are 17 residues in the CDR3. CDR1 SQVTM and CDR2 ANQGSEA come from the germline V gene. The CDR3, as DNA: TGCAGCGTTGCCGGACTAGCGGGAGGGCCAGTCTACAATGAGCAGTTCTTC. Its translation: CSVAGLAGGPVYNEQFF.

The chain combines TRBV29-1 with TRBJ2-3; either TRBD1 or TRBD2 may fit D (5 bases each). The CDR3 is 13 amino acids. Germline V CDR1 and CDR2: SQVTM, ANQGSEA. Trimming pared 4 bases from V and 4 bases from J, leaving 12 bases between. CDR3 in DNA: TGCAGCGTTGCACCAGGGCGGGCAGATACGCAGTATTTT. This translates into CSVAPGRADTQYF.

This clone has more than one count but fewer than ten. The chain employs TRBV5-1 and TRBJ2-1; TRBD2 matches 16 bases. Germline V CDR1 and CDR2: SGHRS, YFSETQ. CDR3 length: 19 amino acids. Germline trimming cut 1 base from V and 8 bases from J; bases unmatched to any gene: 12. The CDR3 sequence: CASSLFPGLAGGTLDEQFF. CDR3 DNA: TGCGCCAGCAGCTTGTTCCCGGGACTAGCGGGAGGGACTTTGGATGAGCAGTTCTTC.

V and J are TRBV27 and TRBJ2-5; D is uncertain. This CDR3 is 13 amino acids long. Germline V gives CDR1 MNHEY, CDR2 SMNVEV (reference sequence). Between the trimmed V and J ends, which lost 2 bases and 7 bases, there was a span of 11 bases. For the CDR3, the DNA is TGTGCCAGCAGTTTACTCCCTGAAGGGACCCAGTACTTC. It is translated as CASSLLPEGTQYF.

The chain employs TRBV25-1 and TRBJ2-1; D is ambiguous. The V end lost 0 bases, the J end lost 0 bases, and 9 bases lay between the germline ends. Germline V gives CDR1 MGHDK, CDR2 SYGVNS. CDR3 size: 16 residues. This CDR3 is CASSEYGRFSYNEQFF. Written as DNA, the CDR3 is TGTGCCAGCAGTGAATACGGCAGGTTCTCCTACAATGAGCAGTTCTTC. Using reference TRBV25-1 and TRBJ2-1 for the parts outside the CDR3, the full variable domain is EADIYQTPRYLVIGTGKKITLECSQTMGHDKMYWYQQDPGMELHLIHYSYGVNSTEKGDLSSESTVSRIRTEHFPLTLESARPSHTSQYLCASSEYGRFSYNEQFFGPGTRLTVL.

This sequence joins TRBV29-1 and TRBJ2-1; D is possibly TRBD1 (6 bases). Germline CDR1 reads SQVTM; CDR2 reads ANQGSEA. V lost 7 bases to trimming and J lost 5 bases, with 18 bases between them. The CDR3 has 14 residues. The CDR3 sequence is CSATTGTADNEQFF. The CDR3, as DNA: TGCAGCGCAACCACAGGGACGGCCGACAATGAGCAGTTCTTC.

This chain connects TRBV25-1 to TRBJ1-1; a weak D match, TRBD1 (5 bases). The CDR3 is made up of 13 amino acids. V was trimmed by 6 bases and J by 1 base, leaving 9 bases between them. From germline, CDR1 is MGHDK and CDR2 SYGVNS. CDR3 bases: TGTGCCAGCAGGTCTGGGACGAACACTGAAGCTTTCTTT. The encoded protein is CASRSGTNTEAFF.

This clone has just a few counts. The J gene is TRBJ2-5, the V gene TRBV5-1; no definite D call. The CDR3 totals 15 residues. Deletions cut 1 base from V and 0 bases from J, with 10 bases between. Per the germline V gene, CDR1 is SGHRS and CDR2 is YFSETQ. In DNA form, the CDR3 reads TGCGCCAGCAGCTTGATTAACCGGTACCAAGAGACCCAGTACTTC. It codes for CASSLINRYQETQYF.

In its sample, this clone was seen a few times. The V and J genes are TRBV25-1 and TRBJ1-1, with 7 bases matching TRBD1. CDR3 size: 15 residues. Germline V CDR1 and CDR2: MGHDK, SYGVNS. Unmatched junction bases numbered 3, after V lost 1 base and J lost 1 base. The CDR3 sequence: CASSELGQQNTEAFF. DNA of the CDR3: TGTGCCAGCAGTGAATTGGGACAGCAGAACACTGAAGCTTTCTTT.

This clone was seen more than once but under ten times. V usage is TRBV4-3 and J usage is TRBJ2-7; 8 nucleotides agree with TRBD1. V lost 3 bases, J lost 5 bases, and 3 bases stayed unmatched. The CDR3 is made up of 13 amino acids. Germline V gives CDR1 LGHNA, CDR2 YSLEER. CDR3 residues: CASSHGQGHEQYF. The CDR3 DNA follows: TGCGCCAGCAGCCATGGACAGGGCCACGAGCAGTACTTC.